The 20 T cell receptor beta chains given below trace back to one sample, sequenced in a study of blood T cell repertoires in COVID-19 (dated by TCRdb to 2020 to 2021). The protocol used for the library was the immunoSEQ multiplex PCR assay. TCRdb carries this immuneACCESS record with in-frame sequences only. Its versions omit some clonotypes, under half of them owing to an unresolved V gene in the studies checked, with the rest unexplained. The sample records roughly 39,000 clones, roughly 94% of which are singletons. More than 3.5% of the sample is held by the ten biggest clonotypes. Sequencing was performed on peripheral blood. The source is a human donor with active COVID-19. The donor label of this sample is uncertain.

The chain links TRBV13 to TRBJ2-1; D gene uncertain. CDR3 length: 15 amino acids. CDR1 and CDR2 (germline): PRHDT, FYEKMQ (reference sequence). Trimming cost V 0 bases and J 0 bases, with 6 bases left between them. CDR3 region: CASSLGSVSYNEQFF. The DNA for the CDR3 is TGTGCCAGCAGCTTAGGGAGTGTCTCCTACAATGAGCAGTTCTTC. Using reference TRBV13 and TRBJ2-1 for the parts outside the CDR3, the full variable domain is AAGVIQSPRHLIKEKRETATLKCYPIPRHDTVYWYQQGPGQDPQFLISFYEKMQSDKGSIPDRFSAQQFSDYHSELNMSSLELGDSALYFCASSLGSVSYNEQFFGPGTRLTVL.

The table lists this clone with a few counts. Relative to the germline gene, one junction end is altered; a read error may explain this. As DNA, the CDR3 is TGCGCCAGCAGTTTGGACAGGGCAGCGAACACCGGGGAGCTGTTTTTT. Protein: CASSLDRAANTGELFF. The chain recombines TRBV5-1 with TRBJ2-2, with TRBD1 matching over 8 bases. The CDR3 is 16 residues long. CDR1 is SGHRS, CDR2 YFSETQ, per germline.

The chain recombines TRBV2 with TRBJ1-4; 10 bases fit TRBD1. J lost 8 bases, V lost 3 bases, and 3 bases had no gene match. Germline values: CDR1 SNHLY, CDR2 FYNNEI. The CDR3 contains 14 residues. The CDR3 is CASSEDRGREKLFF. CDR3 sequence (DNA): TGTGCCAGCAGTGAGGACAGGGGGAGAGAAAAACTGTTTTTT.

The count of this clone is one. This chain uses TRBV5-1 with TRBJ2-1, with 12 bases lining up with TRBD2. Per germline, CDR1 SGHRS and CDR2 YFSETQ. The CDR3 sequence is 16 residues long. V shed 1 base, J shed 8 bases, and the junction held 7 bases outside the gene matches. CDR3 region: CASSLLTSGRGHEQFF. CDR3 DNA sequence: TGCGCCAGCAGCTTGTTGACTAGCGGGAGAGGGCATGAGCAGTTCTTC.

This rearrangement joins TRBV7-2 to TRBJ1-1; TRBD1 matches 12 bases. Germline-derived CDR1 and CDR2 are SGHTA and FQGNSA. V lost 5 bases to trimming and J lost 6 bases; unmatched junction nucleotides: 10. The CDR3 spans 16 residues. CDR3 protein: CASSAKGQGAPPEAFF. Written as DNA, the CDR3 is TGTGCCAGCAGCGCGAAGGGACAGGGGGCGCCGCCTGAAGCTTTCTTT.

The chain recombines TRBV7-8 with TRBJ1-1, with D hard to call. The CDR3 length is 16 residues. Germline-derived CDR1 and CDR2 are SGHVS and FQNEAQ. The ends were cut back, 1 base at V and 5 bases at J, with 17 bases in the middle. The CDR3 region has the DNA TGTGCCAGCAGCTTAGAGCAGACCGTTGTGCGGACTGAAGCTTTCTTT. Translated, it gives CASSLEQTVVRTEAFF.

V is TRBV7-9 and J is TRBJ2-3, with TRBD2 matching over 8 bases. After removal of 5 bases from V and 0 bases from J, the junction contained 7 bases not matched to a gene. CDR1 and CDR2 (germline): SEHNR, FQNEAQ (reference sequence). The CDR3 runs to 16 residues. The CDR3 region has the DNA TGTGCCAGCAGCCTTACTAGCGGAGGTAGCACAGATACGCAGTATTTT. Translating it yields CASSLTSGGSTDTQYF.

CDR3 in DNA: TGTGCCAGCAGCTTAACTAGACACCCGTCCTACGAGCAGTACTTC. Translating it yields CASSLTRHPSYEQYF. V gene TRBV11-3 combines with J gene TRBJ2-7, with D possibly being TRBD2 (5 bases). The CDR3 totals 15 residues. Trimming shortened V by 2 bases and J by 1 base, and 12 bases separated the two germline ends. Germline V gene lookup returns CDR1 SGHNT and CDR2 YENEEA.

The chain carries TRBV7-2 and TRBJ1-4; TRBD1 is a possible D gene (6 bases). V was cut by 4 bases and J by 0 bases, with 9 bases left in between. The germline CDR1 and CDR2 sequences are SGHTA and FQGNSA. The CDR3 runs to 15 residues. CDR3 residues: CASSWDIATNEKLFF. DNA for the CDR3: TGTGCCAGCAGCTGGGACATTGCAACTAATGAAAAACTGTTTTTT.

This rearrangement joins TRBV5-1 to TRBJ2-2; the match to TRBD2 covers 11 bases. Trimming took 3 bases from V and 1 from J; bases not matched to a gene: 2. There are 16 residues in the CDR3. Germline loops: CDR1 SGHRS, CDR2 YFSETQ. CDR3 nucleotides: TGCGCCAGCAGCTACCTAGCGGGAGGGAACACCGGGGAGCTGTTTTTT. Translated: CASSYLAGGNTGELFF.

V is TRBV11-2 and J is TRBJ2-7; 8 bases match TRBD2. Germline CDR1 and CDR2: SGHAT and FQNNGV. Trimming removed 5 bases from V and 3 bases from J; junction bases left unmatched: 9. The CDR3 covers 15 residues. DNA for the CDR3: TGTGCCAGCAGCGATCTAGCGGGCCGGTTCTACGAGCAGTACTTC. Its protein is CASSDLAGRFYEQYF. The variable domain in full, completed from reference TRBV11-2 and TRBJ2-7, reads EAGVAQSPRYKIIEKRQSVAFWCNPISGHATLYWYQQILGQGPKLLIQFQNNGVVDDSQLPKDRFSAERLKGVDSTLKIQPAKLEDSAVYLCASSDLAGRFYEQYFGPGTRLTVT.

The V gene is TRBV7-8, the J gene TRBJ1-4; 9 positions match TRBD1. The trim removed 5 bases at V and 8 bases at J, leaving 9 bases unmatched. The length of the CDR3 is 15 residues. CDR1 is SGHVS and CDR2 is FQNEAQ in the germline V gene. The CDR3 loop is CASSADRGKVEKLFF. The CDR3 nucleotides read TGTGCCAGCAGCGCCGACAGGGGGAAGGTGGAAAAACTGTTTTTT.

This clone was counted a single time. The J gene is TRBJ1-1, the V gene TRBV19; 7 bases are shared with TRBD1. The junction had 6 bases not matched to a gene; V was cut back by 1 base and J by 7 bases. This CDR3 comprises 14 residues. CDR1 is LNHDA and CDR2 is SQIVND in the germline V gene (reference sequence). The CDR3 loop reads CASSIALDRDEAFF. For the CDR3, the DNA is TGTGCCAGTAGTATAGCTCTAGACAGGGATGAAGCTTTCTTT.

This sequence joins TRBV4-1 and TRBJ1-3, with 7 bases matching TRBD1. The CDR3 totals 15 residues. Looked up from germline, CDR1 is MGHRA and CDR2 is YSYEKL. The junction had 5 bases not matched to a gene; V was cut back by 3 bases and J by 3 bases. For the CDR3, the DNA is TGCGCCAGCAGCCATAATTGGGACAGTGGAAACACCATATATTTT. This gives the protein CASSHNWDSGNTIYF.

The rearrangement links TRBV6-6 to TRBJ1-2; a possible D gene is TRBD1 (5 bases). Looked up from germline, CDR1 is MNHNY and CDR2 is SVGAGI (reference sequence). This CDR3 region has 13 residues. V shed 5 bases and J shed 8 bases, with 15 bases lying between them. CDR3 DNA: TGTGCCAGCAGTAACCCGGGGGTTAGAGGCTACACCTTC. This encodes CASSNPGVRGYTF.

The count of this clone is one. The CDR3: CASSSRGSYNEQFF. The CDR3 DNA reads TGTGCCAGCAGCTCTCGCGGGTCATACAATGAGCAGTTCTTC. The chain joins TRBV13 to TRBJ2-1; a possible D gene is TRBD2 (5 bases). Per germline, CDR1 PRHDT and CDR2 FYEKMQ (reference sequence). Trimming took 4 bases from V and 4 from J, leaving 11 bases between them. The CDR3 length is 14 residues.

The CDR3 nucleotides read TGTGCCAGCAGTTCACCCAGGCAGTTGAACACTGAAGCTTTCTTT. Protein product: CASSSPRQLNTEAFF. V gene TRBV6-6 combines with J gene TRBJ1-1, with D unresolved. The CDR3 spans 15 residues. Germline CDR1 is MNHNY and CDR2 is SVGAGI (reference sequence). Deletions cut 4 bases from V and 0 bases from J, with 12 bases between.

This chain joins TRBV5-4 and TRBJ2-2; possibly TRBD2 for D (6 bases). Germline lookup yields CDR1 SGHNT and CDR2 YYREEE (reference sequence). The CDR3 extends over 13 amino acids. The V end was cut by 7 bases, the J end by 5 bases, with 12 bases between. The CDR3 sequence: CASGVAGTGELFF. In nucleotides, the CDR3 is TGTGCCAGCGGGGTTGCGGGGACCGGGGAGCTGTTTTTT. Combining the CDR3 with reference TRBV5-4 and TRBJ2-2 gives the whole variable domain ETGVTQSPTHLIKTRGQQVTLRCSSQSGHNTVSWYQQALGQGPQFIFQYYREEENGRGNFPPRFSGLQFPNYSSELNVNALELDDSALYLCASGVAGTGELFFGEGSRLTVL.

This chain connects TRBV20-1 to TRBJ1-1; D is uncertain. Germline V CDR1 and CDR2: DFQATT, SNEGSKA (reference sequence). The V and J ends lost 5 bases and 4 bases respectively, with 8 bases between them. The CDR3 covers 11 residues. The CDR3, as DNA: TGCAGTGCTGGGCCCATCACTGAAGCTTTCTTT. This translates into CSAGPITEAFF.

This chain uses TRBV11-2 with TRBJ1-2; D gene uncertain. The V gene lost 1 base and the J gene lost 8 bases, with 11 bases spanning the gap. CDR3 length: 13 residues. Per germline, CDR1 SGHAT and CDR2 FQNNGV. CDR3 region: CASSLARSGGYTF. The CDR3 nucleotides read TGTGCCAGCAGCTTAGCCAGGTCGGGGGGCTACACCTTC.